This T cell receptor (beta chain) was captured by sequencing in a study of blood T cell repertoires in COVID-19. Background on the study: The United States, Italy and Spain supplied acute and convalescent COVID-19 samples. Sources were T cells, B-cell-depleted T cells, or PBMCs; the material itself was cDNA or gDNA.

Original analysis: Estimated nucleated cell counts came from reference gene primer amplification. Profiled with immunoSEQ multiplex PCR; TCRdb holds only in-frame clones, not every one. The DNA was the basis for D and trimming; V, J and clone size are from that table. This sample carries around 81,000 clones, approximately 80% of them seen once, and the ten largest clones take 40% to 50%. The CDR3 runs 13 residues. The germline V gene has CDR1 SGHTA and CDR2 FQGNSA. V was clipped by 1 base and J by 5 bases, with 6 bases between them. The sequence came from a man of 80 years or more with acute or convalescent COVID-19. The chain recombines TRBV7-2 with TRBJ2-1; D remains unclear. The material sequenced was peripheral blood. CDR3 in DNA: TGTGCCAGCAGCTTAGAAAGAGACAATGAGCAGTTCTTC. Encoded protein: CASSLERDNEQFF.